The entry that follows covers one T cell receptor beta chain sequence. The antigen it recognizes is unknown. Per-base quality was not reported, and no clone a single base away is much larger than it. Between the V and J ends, shortened by 5 bases and 7 bases respectively, the junction contains 15 bases. The CDR3 covers 14 residues, taking in both the cysteine and the phenylalanine. The DNA shown is the 42-base CDR3, in frame from base 1. The germline V gene provides CDR1 MNHNS and CDR2 SASEGT. These data belong to a study of cytomegalovirus exposure and HLA in healthy donors (dated by TCRdb to about 2017). About the study as a whole: According to an earlier analysis of 587 of the donors, about 179 million T cells yielded 90 million to 130 million unique TCR beta sequences and roughly 280 Gb of sequence data. An early release covering approximately 600 HLA-typed donors comprised about 320 gigabases of sequencing data and tens of millions of unique TCR sequences. The genetic ancestry cluster associated with self-reported Caucasian donors included 80% to 90% of the 398 genotyped donors. The aim of the study was to test whether cataloging public T cell receptors could identify signatures of past pathogen exposure. Using immunosequencing, the study profiled T cell repertoires from about 610 subjects and related those repertoires to cytomegalovirus serostatus. Along with the roughly 700-subject first cohort, a separate validation cohort of over 90 different subjects was used. To predict cytomegalovirus infection status, the study brought together high-throughput TCR immunosequencing, statistical association of individual TCRs with disease status, and machine learning. A later analysis re-examined previously published TCR beta repertoires from several hundred donors and added high-resolution HLA genotyping to investigate patterns of TCR occurrence. Rather than drawing on any new phenotypic data, the later analysis identified candidate immune exposures from TCR beta sequences and the way those sequences occurred across donors. An earlier analysis of several hundred of the donors applied high-throughput TCR beta sequencing to assess whether each TCR beta V gene segment acted as functional or pseudogenic. Donor age, sex, ethnicity and CMV serostatus were collected together with the repertoire data. A later genetic analysis used genome-wide SNP genotypes for about 65% of the roughly 670 donors, treating that subset as a discovery cohort. Every repertoire in the discovery cohort had been generated on one and the same sequencing platform. HLA typing included class I and class II loci at four-digit resolution. The number of donors typed differed by locus, with about 629-630 for A, B, C, DRB1 and DQB1, around 500 for DQA1, over 600 for DPA1, and over 400 for DPB1. Because of strong linkage in the cohort, five DR-DQ haplotypes were treated as single units for association and clustering. Among roughly 370 genotyped donors of the cohort, an average of approximately 250,000 unique TCR beta nucleotide sequences were sequenced per donor, around 20% of them non-productive. Overall study results and their limits: In vitro tests confirmed that a few of the cytomegalovirus-associated TCR beta chains recognize cytomegalovirus antigens. Because the 87-base-pair reads could not distinguish some IMGT-functional V segments, including TRBV6-2 and TRBV6-3, those segments were excluded. The classifier was reported to diagnose cytomegalovirus status with high specificity and sensitivity in both the original and validation cohorts. The earlier analysis of approximately 590 of the donors excluded approximately 15 rarely observed V segments, including chromosome 9 orphons, because counts were too low. The authors suggested that the approach could potentially be generalized to other disease states and immunological phenotypes. Compared with equally common non-associated chains, HLA-associated TCR beta chains in a later analysis were more clonally expanded and had lower generation probabilities. A group of highly shared sequence variants was considered likely to be a technical artifact of the sequencing pipeline. In a later analysis, some 18,000 TCR beta sequences were associated with specific HLA alleles at a false discovery rate of 0.05. Compared with the roughly 670-donor mean, donors in an Asian-associated ancestry cluster had fewer N-insertions in productive TCRs, according to a later genetic analysis. When HLA alleles, especially DR and DQ, strongly co-occurred, attributing TCR associations to individual alleles was difficult. Immune exposure information for the cohort was limited to CMV serostatus. The study listed 150 to 200 TCR beta chains as associated with cytomegalovirus. V-gene and J-gene trimming of TCR beta chains was associated with a missense DCLRE1C variant in a later genetic analysis, and the association was replicated in an independent cohort. A further reported finding was that TCR beta sequences accurately predicted the HLA-A and HLA-B alleles for most subjects in the first cohort. Because HLA typing was unavailable for some donors at each locus, only the typed subset was used in association tests. Broadly in line with IMGT annotations, most TCR beta V segments showed up in productive rearrangements about 87% or about 30% of the time in an earlier analysis of several hundred of the donors. A later analysis reported that several top co-occurrence clusters appeared linked to parvovirus B19, influenza, CMV and Epstein-Barr virus. Only TCR beta chains were sequenced in this cohort, and the absence of alpha or paired-chain data limited detectable features. According to a later analysis, TCR association rates differed among HLA loci, with DRB1 alleles showing the most associated TCRs and HLA-C alleles showing the fewest. According to a later analysis, most CMV-associated TCR beta chains appeared to be HLA-restricted, and the HLA associations seemed to be driven largely by CMV exposure. While some public TCRs were present in many individuals, most TCR sequences turned up only very rarely across donors. Correlated functional status among segregating V segments might be attributable to linkage disequilibrium, but an unknown experimental factor could not be ruled out. The presence/absence analyses assumed that sequencing depth was roughly uniform across donors, and that assumption may not be true.

Libraries came from the immunoSEQ multiplex PCR assay. For the multiplex PCR, a mixture combining 60 forward primers for TCR Vbeta segments and 13 reverse primers for TCR Jbeta segments was used. Amplification of the CDR3 region of rearranged TCR beta genes was performed with a multiplex PCR assay on genomic DNA. The amplified TCR beta libraries were sequenced on the Illumina HiSeq System as 87-base-pair reads. In the original analysis: In a later analysis, 80 million or so unique TCR beta chains were counted across the approximately 640 repertoires, and roughly 11 million of these chains were shared by at least two donors. Raw reads were error-corrected and collapsed into unique sequences with a nearest-neighbor algorithm that merged closely related sequences to remove PCR and sequencing errors. CDR3 sequences were aligned to IMGT reference sequences to assign V, D and J gene segments. For a sequence to be retained, at least a six-nucleotide match to both a V gene segment and a J gene segment was required. A rearrangement counted as productive if the CDR3 had no stop codons and remained in frame with V and J, and every other rearrangement counted as non-productive. Following IMGT convention, CDR3 was defined as the stretch from the second conserved V-encoded cysteine to the conserved J-encoded phenylalanine. The earlier analysis of around 640 of the donors excluded sequences that lacked an unambiguous match to a single V gene segment. An earlier analysis of some 610 of the donors called V segments functional above 56.7% productive rearrangements and segregating when the between-donor standard deviation exceeded 5%. A statistical classification framework was built for diagnosing cytomegalovirus status from the catalog of TCR beta chain sequences. In a later analysis, V and J genes were assigned by comparing TCR nucleotide sequences against IMGT/GENE-DB human TR gene sequences. Using the TCRdist pipeline, a later analysis assigned CDR3 sequences along with most-parsimonious VDJ recombination scenarios. In a later analysis, each TCR beta chain was defined by its CDR3 amino acid sequence together with its V-gene family, and reads lacking a unique V-gene family were excluded. A later analysis removed nearly 600 highly shared, low-generation-probability nucleotide sequences to deal with suspected cross-contamination and a sequencing artifact. In a later analysis, a clonal expansion index was calculated for each public chain from normalized within-repertoire ranks of inferred template counts. Generation probabilities in a later analysis came from a VDJ recombination model fitted to out-of-frame rearrangements, and those results were checked against IGoR. A later analysis scored TCR-TCR, TCR-HLA and TCR-CMV co-occurrence with hypergeometric tests, applying a repertoire-size bias correction to TCR pairs. In a later analysis, false discovery rates were estimated by permuting HLA or CMV assignments 20 times. In a later analysis, co-occurring TCRs were grouped using DBSCAN, with TCRdist sequence similarity added in when clustering inside HLA-allele-positive subsets. Co-occurrence clustering excluded repertoires with fewer than 30,000 or more than 120,000 public chains, plus five with anomalous nucleotide sharing. Here the immuneACCESS table is served through TCRdb, limited to in-frame sequences with V and J called. Missing clones are a known gap in these copies; in checked studies unresolved V genes cover under half, and the rest lacks a known reason. V, J and clone size are taken as reported in that table, and D and trimming were inferred from the DNA itself. The sample table holds around 170,000 clones, of which 60% to 80% were seen once. The ten largest clonotypes hold over 2% of the sample.

The cohort consisted of 670 or so healthy bone marrow donors. Cohort members were all nominally healthy when sampled, although unrecorded immune exposures were likely present. The donor tested CMV seronegative, placing the donor among the 352 seronegative members of the cohort. Every donor gave a peripheral blood sample, and the peripheral blood mononuclear cells from that sample were used for TCR beta sequencing. Genomic DNA extraction from the blood cell samples was performed with the Qiagen DNeasy Blood Extraction Kit. The clonotype comes from a man aged 55 to 70 in good health and CMV-seronegative. The sequenced sample consisted of PBMCs. The rearrangement combines TRBV6-1 with TRBJ2-1; TRBD2 is possibly the D segment (6 matching bases). The CDR3 has the sequence CASSFWTTLNEQFF. The DNA sequence is TGTGCCAGCAGTTTTTGGACTACGTTAAATGAGCAGTTCTTC.